This TCR beta chain stems from a study of blood T cell repertoires in COVID-19. The repertoire was sequenced with immunoSEQ multiplex PCR; TCRdb's copy has only in-frame clones and lacks some. The sample shows a few hundred thousand clones, about 86% of them seen only once. V lost 5 bases, J lost 1 base, and 8 bases lay in between. Germline CDR1 and CDR2: MNHEY and SVGAGI. The CDR3 sequence is 13 residues long. Input material: peripheral blood. The source of this sequence is a man in his 60s who had recovered from COVID-19. The chain combines TRBV6-5 with TRBJ1-1; no clear D gene. CDR3 protein: CASSQVKNTEAFF. CDR3 nucleotides: TGTGCCAGCAGTCAGGTTAAGAACACTGAAGCTTTCTTT.